A single TCR beta chain is shown here with its context. Vbeta (60) and Jbeta (13) primers were used in the PCR. The table came from immunoSEQ multiplex PCR; TCRdb's copy has only in-frame clones and leaves some out. The sample carries under 85,000 clones, 60% to 85% recorded once. This sample stems from a study of cytomegalovirus exposure and HLA in healthy donors. The CDR3 runs 18 residues. Sequencing used PBMCs. This TCR came from a young man in good health and CMV-seronegative. The chain has TRBV12-2 and TRBJ2-1; the table assigns TRBD2, which was not confirmed against the DNA. TRBV12-2 is noted as a pseudogene. The CDR3: CASRLAVGGGGGDNEQFF. CDR3 bases: TGTGCAAGTCGCCTCGCCGTGGGTGGCGGCGGAGGGGACAATGAGCAGTTCTTC.